One sample yielded the 26 T cell receptor beta chains listed below, sequenced in a study of control samples from healthy donors and cancer patients. Repertoires were generated with immunoSEQ multiplex PCR, while TCRdb's copy carries only in-frame clones and drops some. The data hold 100,000 to 150,000 clones, with around 87% observed a single time. Sequenced material: blood. All receptors come from a man aged 40-50 years in good health.

In DNA, the CDR3 is TGTGCCAGCAGCCAATCTAGCGGGGGGGGCCAAGAGACCCAGTACTTC. It specifies CASSQSSGGGQETQYF. The chain joins TRBV4-2 to TRBJ2-5, with 12 bases lining up with TRBD2. Germline V lookup: CDR1 LGHNA, CDR2 YNFKEQ. Trimming removed 2 bases from V and 1 base from J; junction bases left unmatched: 2. The CDR3 runs 16 residues.

V is TRBV6-1 and J is TRBJ1-6; the D is unclear. Per germline, CDR1 MNHNS and CDR2 SASEGT. V was cut by 2 bases and J by 7 bases, with 12 bases left in between. CDR3 size: 15 residues. CDR3 coding DNA: TGTGCCAGCAGTGAAACGCAGAGGTCAAATTCACCCCTCCACTTT. Residues: CASSETQRSNSPLHF.

The V and J genes are TRBV19 and TRBJ1-5, with unresolved D. The germline gives CDR1 LNHDA, CDR2 SQIVND (reference sequence). Trimming stripped 6 bases from V and 4 bases from J, with 7 bases between. CDR3 length: 12 amino acids. This CDR3 is CASRDGNQPQHF. CDR3 DNA: TGTGCCAGTAGGGACGGTAATCAGCCCCAGCATTTT.

This clone is a singleton in its sample. The V gene is TRBV11-3, the J gene TRBJ1-1, with no clear D. CDR1 SGHNT and CDR2 YENEEA come from the germline V gene. Trimming removed 3 bases at V and 1 base at J, with 12 bases between. The CDR3 is made up of 15 amino acids. The CDR3 loop reads CASSLSGSRNTEAFF. The CDR3 region has the DNA TGTGCCAGCAGCTTGAGTGGAAGCCGGAACACTGAAGCTTTCTTT.

J is TRBJ2-2 and V is TRBV19; 11 nucleotides agree with TRBD1. Germline CDR1 LNHDA, CDR2 SQIVND (reference sequence). CDR3 length equals 14 residues. V shed 5 bases and J 7 bases; nucleotides not matched to a gene: 3. In nucleotides, the CDR3 is TGTGCCAGTAGTCTCGGGACAGGGGGCGGGGAGCTGTTTTTT. This translates into CASSLGTGGGELFF.

This clone was seen just once. The rearrangement links TRBV29-1 to TRBJ2-5; D possibly corresponds to TRBD1 (6 bases). Germline-derived CDR1 and CDR2 are SQVTM and ANQGSEA. Trimming cost V 4 bases and J 5 bases, with 14 bases left between them. The CDR3 is made up of 13 amino acids. The CDR3 sequence is CSVGPQGRETQYF. CDR3 coding DNA: TGCAGCGTTGGACCACAGGGTCGGGAGACCCAGTACTTC.

The V gene is TRBV5-4, the J gene TRBJ2-3, with TRBD2 identical over 8 bases. This CDR3 has 15 residues. The V segment lost 0 bases and the J segment 5 bases; nucleotides outside the gene matches: 5. Germline V gene data show CDR1 as SGHNT and CDR2 as YYREEE (reference sequence). CDR3 sequence: CASSLAGGRGDTQYF. The CDR3 DNA follows: TGTGCCAGCAGCTTGGCGGGGGGGCGGGGAGATACGCAGTATTTT.

This rearrangement joins TRBV11-2 to TRBJ2-3, with a tentative D call TRBD2 (6 bases). CDR1 SGHAT and CDR2 FQNNGV come from the germline V gene. V was cut by 4 bases and J by 4 bases, with 6 bases left in between. The CDR3 runs to 12 residues. In DNA, the CDR3 is TGTGCCAGCAGCTCGGGAGCAGATACGCAGTATTTT. The encoded protein is CASSSGADTQYF.

The rearrangement joins TRBV9 to TRBJ1-5, with D possibly matching TRBD1 (6 bases). The CDR3 totals 16 residues. In germline, CDR1 is SGDLS, CDR2 YYNGEE. V gave up 0 bases and J gave up 3 bases, with 13 bases separating them. CDR3 loop: CASSVGVGGNNQPQHF. CDR3 DNA: TGTGCCAGCAGCGTAGGGGTAGGGGGGAACAATCAGCCCCAGCATTTT.

A note on this clone: The junction departs from germline at one end; a sequencing error may be responsible. J is TRBJ2-2 and V is TRBV19, with 14 bases matching TRBD2. The CDR3 contains 15 residues. Germline lookup yields CDR1 LNHDA and CDR2 SQIVND (reference sequence). The CDR3 DNA reads TGTGCCAGTAGTACCTCGACTAGCGGGGGGGGTGTACACCTTTTT. Translating it yields CASSTSTSGGGVHLF.

This sequence joins TRBV24-1 and TRBJ1-6, with a tentative D call TRBD1 (6 bases). The ends were cut back, 4 bases at V and 7 bases at J, with 13 bases in the middle. CDR1 is KGHDR, CDR2 SFDVKD, per germline. The CDR3 covers 15 residues. As DNA, the CDR3 is TGTGCCACCAGTGACCGGACAGTCTCCAATTCACCCCTCCACTTT. Translated: CATSDRTVSNSPLHF.

The rearrangement uses TRBV25-1 and TRBJ1-5; a possible D gene is TRBD1 (6 bases). The germline V and J ends were trimmed by 1 base and 3 bases, with 13 bases remaining between them. Germline V gives CDR1 MGHDK, CDR2 SYGVNS. The CDR3 totals 16 residues. The CDR3 bases are TGTGCCAGCAGTGAATCGGGACATACTAACAATCAGCCCCAGCATTTT. It yields the protein CASSESGHTNNQPQHF.

V and J are TRBV25-1 and TRBJ2-5; TRBD2 aligns across 9 bases. Trimming cost V 0 bases and J 5 bases; bases outside gene matches: 10. There are 17 residues in the CDR3. Germline V CDR1 and CDR2: MGHDK, SYGVNS. In DNA, the CDR3 is TGTGCCAGCAGTGAATATAATGGCGGGGGGGCCGGTGAGACCCAGTACTTC. Translation: CASSEYNGGGAGETQYF.

The V and J genes are TRBV18 and TRBJ2-7, with D possibly matching TRBD1 (5 bases). Trimming cost V 6 bases and J 5 bases, with 11 bases left between them. The CDR3 is 12 amino acids. Per the germline V gene, CDR1 is KGHSH and CDR2 is LQKENI. DNA of the CDR3: TGTGCCAGCTCCGCCCAGGGCCACGAGCAGTACTTC. Amino acid sequence: CASSAQGHEQYF.

The chain couples TRBV19 to TRBJ2-7; TRBD2 agrees at 7 bases. The CDR3 runs to 14 residues. Germline V lookup: CDR1 LNHDA, CDR2 SQIVND (reference sequence). V was clipped by 6 bases and J by 2 bases; unmatched bases: 7. CDR3 amino acids: CASRASGITYEQYF. The DNA of the CDR3 is TGTGCCAGTAGAGCTAGCGGAATAACCTACGAGCAGTACTTC.

This chain joins TRBV27 and TRBJ1-2, with D possibly being TRBD1 (5 bases). V was pared by 4 bases and J by 2 bases, with 20 bases between. The CDR3 consists of 17 residues. CDR1 MNHEY and CDR2 SMNVEV come from the germline V gene (reference sequence). CDR3 bases: TGTGCCAGCAGTTCTCGTTCAGGTTCCGAGGGGAACTATGGCTACACCTTC. It codes for CASSSRSGSEGNYGYTF.

The CDR3 region has the DNA TGTGCCAGCAGCTTAAGCAGTCTTAGCAATCAGCCCCAGCATTTT. Residues: CASSLSSLSNQPQHF. The rearrangement joins TRBV7-2 to TRBJ1-5, with D unclear. The CDR3 has 15 residues. Trimming removed 2 bases at V and 0 bases at J, with 8 bases between. In germline, CDR1 is SGHTA, CDR2 FQGNSA.

The chain links TRBV14 to TRBJ2-7, with 8 bases lining up with TRBD1. Germline V gene data show CDR1 as SGHDN and CDR2 as FVKESK. This CDR3 comprises 15 residues. The trim removed 3 bases at V and 7 bases at J, leaving 11 bases unmatched. CDR3 residues: CASSHGRTGPGEQYF. As DNA, the CDR3 is TGTGCCAGCAGCCACGGTCGGACAGGGCCGGGGGAGCAGTACTTC.

The gene calls are TRBV25-1 and TRBJ2-5; D perhaps matches TRBD1 (5 bases). The CDR3 spans 16 residues. The V gene lost 2 bases and the J gene lost 3 bases, with 16 bases spanning the gap. Germline CDR1 MGHDK, CDR2 SYGVNS. Written as DNA, the CDR3 is TGTGCCAGCAGTGAACACGGCAGCGCGACAGAAGAGACCCAGTACTTC. Its translation is CASSEHGSATEETQYF.

The chain uses TRBV28 and TRBJ1-2; D is unresolved. Germline V CDR1 and CDR2: MDHEN, SYDVKM. This CDR3 has 11 amino acids. Trimming stripped 8 bases from V and 0 bases from J, with 4 bases between. CDR3 amino acids: CASGSNYGYTF. The CDR3 DNA sequence: TGTGCCAGCGGTTCTAACTATGGCTACACCTTC.

The chain couples TRBV7-8 to TRBJ1-6; maybe TRBD1 (6 bases). The CDR3 totals 14 residues. Trimming removed 3 bases from V and 8 bases from J, with 11 bases in between. Germline assignment: CDR1 SGHVS and CDR2 FQNEAQ. Written as DNA, the CDR3 is TGTGCCAGCAGCTTGACAGGAGGGCATTCACCCCTCCACTTT. It yields the protein CASSLTGGHSPLHF.

V gene TRBV7-2 combines with J gene TRBJ2-5; D is unresolved. Trimming pared 6 bases from V and 5 bases from J, leaving 13 bases between. Germline CDR1 and CDR2: SGHTA and FQGNSA. The CDR3 consists of 13 residues. CDR3 sequence: CASRLRVGETQYF. Here the CDR3 DNA reads TGTGCCAGCAGACTAAGGGTTGGCGAGACCCAGTACTTC.

The chain recombines TRBV19 with TRBJ2-7, with 8 bases fitting TRBD1. The CDR3 has 13 amino acids. The germline CDR1 and CDR2 sequences are LNHDA and SQIVND (reference sequence). V lost 5 bases to trimming and J lost 2 bases; unmatched junction nucleotides: 2. This chain's CDR3 is CASSGTGAYEQYF. CDR3 bases: TGTGCCAGTAGTGGGACAGGAGCCTACGAGCAGTACTTC.

The chain couples TRBV2 to TRBJ2-3; D is perhaps TRBD1 or TRBD2 (5 bases each). The CDR3 is made up of 12 amino acids. The germline CDR1 and CDR2 sequences are SNHLY and FYNNEI. Trimming left V 5 bases short and J 8 bases short, with 11 bases between. In DNA, the CDR3 is TGTGCCAGCAGTTCAGGGACGGCTACGCAGTATTTT. The encoded protein is CASSSGTATQYF.

The V call is TRBV5-6, the J call TRBJ1-2; the match to TRBD1 covers 7 bases. The V segment lost 1 base and the J segment 6 bases; nucleotides outside the gene matches: 12. The CDR3 consists of 16 residues. CDR1 and CDR2 from the germline V gene are SGHDT and YYEEEE. The CDR3 region is CASSLPPRRGSDGYTF. In DNA, the CDR3 is TGTGCCAGCAGCTTGCCCCCACGCAGGGGGAGTGATGGCTACACCTTC. Variable domain in full (rest from reference TRBV5-6 and TRBJ1-2): DAGVTQSPTHLIKTRGQQVTLRCSPKSGHDTVSWYQQALGQGPQFIFQYYEEEERQRGNFPDRFSGHQFPNYSSELNVNALLLGDSALYLCASSLPPRRGSDGYTFGSGTRLTVV.

The rearrangement joins TRBV7-8 to TRBJ2-5; D is perhaps TRBD2 (7 bases). Trimming took 2 bases from V and 3 from J, leaving 19 bases between them. This CDR3 is built from 17 residues. Per the germline V gene, CDR1 is SGHVS and CDR2 is FQNEAQ. Here the CDR3 reads CASSLHRPGRGKETQYF. CDR3 nucleotide sequence: TGTGCCAGCAGCTTACACCGTCCGGGGAGGGGGAAAGAGACCCAGTACTTC.